These T cell receptor beta chains were read from a single sample in a study of blood T cell repertoires in COVID-19. Sequencing was performed with immunoSEQ multiplex PCR; in TCRdb, only in-frame clones are kept and a portion is missing. The table lists approximately 300,000 clones, roughly 84% of them singletons. The sequencing sample was made of peripheral blood. Receptors were obtained from a human donor with COVID-19, enrolled during active disease. The donor label of this sample is uncertain. Both conserved end residues are part of each CDR3. The D gene is left open where the match is weak. Where a row states a size, it is once, few, many or the class of an expanded clone; other rows omit it.

J: TRBJ2-7
V: TRBV7-2
size: once
D: TRBD1
CDR3: CASSLQQGAYEQYF
DNA: TGTGCCAGCAGCTTACAACAGGGGGCGTACGAGCAGTACTTC

J: TRBJ1-6
V: TRBV5-1
size: -
D: -
CDR3: CASSLVGLGEPLHF
DNA: TGCGCCAGCAGCTTGGTCGGTCTTGGGGAGCCCCTCCACTTT

J: TRBJ2-7
V: TRBV18
size: many
D: -
CDR3: CASSPQGLMTYEQYF
DNA: TGTGCCAGCTCACCACAGGGGCTGATGACCTACGAGCAGTACTTC

J: TRBJ2-1
V: TRBV10-3
size: few
D: -
CDR3: CAISGFEDVQRSYNEQFF
DNA: TGTGCCATCAGTGGGTTCGAGGATGTTCAACGCTCCTACAATGAGCAGTTCTTC

J: TRBJ2-1
V: TRBV29-1
size: -
D: -
CDR3: CSVDFVAGNNEQFF
DNA: TGCAGCGTTGATTTTGTGGCAGGGAACAATGAGCAGTTCTTC

J: TRBJ2-1
V: TRBV7-9
size: once
D: TRBD1
CDR3: CASSPQGQVLFF
DNA: TGTGCCAGCAGCCCCCAGGGACAGGTCCTGTTCTTC

J: TRBJ2-6
V: TRBV19
size: -
D: -
CDR3: CASSIKSRGTGANVLTF
DNA: TGTGCCAGTAGTATTAAGTCCCGGGGGACCGGGGCCAACGTCCTGACTTTC

J: TRBJ1-6
V: TRBV28
size: few
D: -
CDR3: CASSLSGRGNSPLHF
DNA: TGTGCCAGCAGTTTATCGGGCAGGGGAAATTCACCCCTCCACTTT

J: TRBJ1-5
V: TRBV7-8
size: -
D: TRBD1
CDR3: CASSQRQGGIHQPQHF
DNA: TGTGCCAGCAGCCAACGACAGGGTGGCATTCATCAGCCCCAGCATTTT

J: TRBJ2-1
V: TRBV13
size: few
D: TRBD2
CDR3: CASSFGTSGVNYNEQFF
DNA: TGTGCCAGCAGCTTCGGGACTAGCGGGGTTAACTACAATGAGCAGTTCTTC

J: TRBJ2-3
V: TRBV29-1
size: -
D: TRBD2
CDR3: CSVESNSGSPYF
DNA: TGCAGCGTTGAAAGCAATAGCGGGAGTCCTTATTTT

J: TRBJ2-6
V: TRBV12-3/TRBV12-4
size: -
D: -
CDR3: CASSFGANVLTF
DNA: TGTGCCAGCAGTTTTGGCGCCAACGTCCTGACTTTC

J: TRBJ1-1
V: TRBV5-1
size: -
D: -
CDR3: CASSLHRVAEAFF
DNA: TGCGCCAGCAGCTTACACAGGGTGGCTGAAGCTTTCTTT